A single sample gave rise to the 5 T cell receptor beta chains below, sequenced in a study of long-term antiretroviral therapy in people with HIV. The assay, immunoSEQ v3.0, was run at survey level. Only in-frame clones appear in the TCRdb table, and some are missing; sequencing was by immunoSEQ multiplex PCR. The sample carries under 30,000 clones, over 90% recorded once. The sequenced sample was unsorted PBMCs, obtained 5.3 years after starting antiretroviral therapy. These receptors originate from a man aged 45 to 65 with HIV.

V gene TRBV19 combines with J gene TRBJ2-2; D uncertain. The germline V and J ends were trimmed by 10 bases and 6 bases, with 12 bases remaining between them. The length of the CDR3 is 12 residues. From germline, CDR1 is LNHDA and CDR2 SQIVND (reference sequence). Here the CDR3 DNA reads TGTGCCACCCTTAAAAGGGCCGGGGAGCTGTTTTTT. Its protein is CATLKRAGELFF.

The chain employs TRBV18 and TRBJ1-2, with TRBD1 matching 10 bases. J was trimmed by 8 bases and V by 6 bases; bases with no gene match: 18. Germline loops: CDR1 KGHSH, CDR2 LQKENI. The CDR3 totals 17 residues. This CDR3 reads CASSPGQGKIGPPGYTF. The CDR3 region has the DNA TGTGCCAGCTCGCCGGGACAGGGGAAGATCGGGCCGCCAGGCTACACCTTC.

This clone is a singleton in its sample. The CDR3, as DNA: TGTGCCAGCAGTTCGACACGGAACACCGGGGAGCTGTTTTTT. It encodes CASSSTRNTGELFF. V and J are TRBV28 and TRBJ2-2, with unresolved D. Per the germline V gene, CDR1 is MDHEN and CDR2 is SYDVKM. The ends were cut back, 4 bases at V and 1 base at J, with 7 bases in the middle. The CDR3 length is 14 residues.

As DNA, the CDR3 is TGTGCCAGCAGTCCCCGACAGGGCCCCGGAAACACCATATATTTT. Its protein is CASSPRQGPGNTIYF. The chain carries TRBV6-1 and TRBJ1-3; TRBD1 matches at 7 bases. The CDR3 has 15 amino acids. V lost 5 bases to trimming and J lost 4 bases; unmatched junction nucleotides: 8. Germline CDR1 and CDR2: MNHNS and SASEGT.

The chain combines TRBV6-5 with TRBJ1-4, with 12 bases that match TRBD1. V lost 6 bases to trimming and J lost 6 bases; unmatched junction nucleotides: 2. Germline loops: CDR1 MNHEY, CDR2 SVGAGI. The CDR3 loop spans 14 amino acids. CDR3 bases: TGTGCCAGCAGGGGGACAGGGGGCTATGAAAAACTGTTTTTT. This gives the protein CASRGTGGYEKLFF.